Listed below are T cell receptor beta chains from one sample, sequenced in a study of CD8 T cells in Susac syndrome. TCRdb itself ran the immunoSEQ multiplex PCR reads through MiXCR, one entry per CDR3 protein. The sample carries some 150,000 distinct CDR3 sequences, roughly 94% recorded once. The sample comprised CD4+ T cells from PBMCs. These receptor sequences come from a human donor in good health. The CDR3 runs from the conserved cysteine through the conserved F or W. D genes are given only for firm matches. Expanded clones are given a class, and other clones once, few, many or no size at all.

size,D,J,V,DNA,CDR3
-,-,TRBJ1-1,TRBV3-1,TGTGCCAGCAGCCAAGAACAGCGCACTGAAGCTTTCTTT,CASSQEQRTEAFF
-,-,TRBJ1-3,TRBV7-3,TGTGCCAGCAGCCGCCTGCCGAACTCTGGAAACACCATATATTTT,CASSRLPNSGNTIYF
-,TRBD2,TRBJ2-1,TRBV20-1,TGCAGTGCTGGAGCGGGGGTCGACTACAATGAGCAGTTCTTC,CSAGAGVDYNEQFF
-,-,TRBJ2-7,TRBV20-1,TGCAGTGCTAGATCGCCAAGCTCCTACGAGCAGTACTTC,CSARSPSSYEQYF
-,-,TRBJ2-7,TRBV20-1,TGCAGTGCTAGTGGGGTTAGCGCTGGTAGCTACGAGCAGTACTTC,CSASGVSAGSYEQYF
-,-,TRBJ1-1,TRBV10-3,TGTGCCATCAGTGAGTTTGGGACACTTGGAAACACTGAAGCTTTCTTT,CAISEFGTLGNTEAFF
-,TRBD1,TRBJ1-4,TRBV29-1,TGCAGCGTTGGACCGACAGGGGGGACTAATGAAAAACTGTTTTTT,CSVGPTGGTNEKLFF
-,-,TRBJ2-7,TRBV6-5,TGTGCCAGCAGCCGGGACCCATCCTACGAGCAGTACTTC,CASSRDPSYEQYF
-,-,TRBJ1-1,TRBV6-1,TGTGCCAGCAGGACGGAGCCGAACACTGAAGCTTTCTTT,CASRTEPNTEAFF
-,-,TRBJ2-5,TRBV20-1,TGCAGTGCGAGACTAGGCGTCCAAGAGACCCAGTACTTC,CSARLGVQETQYF
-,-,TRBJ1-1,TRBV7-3,TGTGCCAGCAGCCCTGGCGGAGGGGACACTGAAGCTTTCTTT,CASSPGGGDTEAFF
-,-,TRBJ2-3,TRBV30,TGTGCCTGGAGTCAGGATTCTAGCACAGATACGCAGTATTTT,CAWSQDSSTDTQYF
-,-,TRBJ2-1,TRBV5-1,TGCGCCAGCCGGACCTCGGGGCCAGATGAGCAGTTCTTC,CASRTSGPDEQFF
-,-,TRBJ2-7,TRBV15,TGTGCCACCAGCAGAGTTGGTTACGAGCAGTACTTC,CATSRVGYEQYF
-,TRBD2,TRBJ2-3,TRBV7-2,TGTGCCAGCAGCCTCCTAGCGGGAGGGCCAGGGGATACGCAGTATTTT,CASSLLAGGPGDTQYF
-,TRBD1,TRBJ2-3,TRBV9,TGTGCCAGCAGCGCGGACAGGGTTGGCACAGATACGCAGTATTTT,CASSADRVGTDTQYF
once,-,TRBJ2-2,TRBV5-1,TGCGCCAGCAGCTTGGGCAGGGGCTGGACCGGGGAGCTGTTTTTT,CASSLGRGWTGELFF
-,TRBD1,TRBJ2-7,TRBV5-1,TGCGCCAGCAGCCCCGGACAGGGCGAGCAGTACTTC,CASSPGQGEQYF
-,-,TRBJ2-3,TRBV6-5,TGTGCCAGCAGTTACGAAGATACGCAGTATTTT,CASSYEDTQYF
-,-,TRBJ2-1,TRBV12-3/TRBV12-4,TGTGCCAGCAGTTCTGGTACGCCGTACAATGAGCAGTTCTTC,CASSSGTPYNEQFF
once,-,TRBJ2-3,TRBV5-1,TGCGCCAGCAGCTTGACAGGGCCTCGGAGCACAGATACGCAGTATTTT,CASSLTGPRSTDTQYF
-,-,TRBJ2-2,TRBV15,TGTGCCACCAGCTGGACAGTGAACACCGGGGAGCTGTTTTTT,CATSWTVNTGELFF
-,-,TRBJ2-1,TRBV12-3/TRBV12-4,TGTGCCAGCAGCACCCGGAGGACTGAGCAGTTCTTC,CASSTRRTEQFF
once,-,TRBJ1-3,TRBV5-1,TGCGCCAGCAGCTGGCAGGGCACCATATATTTT,CASSWQGTIYF